Below, 7 T cell receptor beta chains from the same sample are listed, as sequenced in a study of blood T cell repertoires in COVID-19. TCRdb's table, derived via immunoSEQ multiplex PCR, lists solely in-frame clones and lacks some. The profile shows hundreds of thousands of clones, approximately 90% of them singletons. Source material: peripheral blood. Receptors were obtained from a woman aged 18-30 years with acute or convalescent COVID-19.

The rearrangement links TRBV11-2 to TRBJ1-1; no firm D call. The CDR3 extends over 14 amino acids. In germline, CDR1 is SGHAT, CDR2 FQNNGV. V was cut by 0 bases and J by 11 bases, with 16 bases left in between. The CDR3 reads CASSLELEGSGAFF. CDR3 nucleotides: TGTGCCAGCAGCTTAGAATTGGAGGGAAGCGGCGCTTTCTTT.

This rearrangement joins TRBV7-9 to TRBJ1-2; 8 bases are shared with TRBD1. Germline loops: CDR1 SEHNR, CDR2 FQNEAQ (reference sequence). V lost 1 base, J lost 0 bases, and 7 bases stayed unmatched. The CDR3 sequence is 17 residues long. The CDR3 sequence: CASSLGPDRETNYGYTF. Here the CDR3 DNA reads TGTGCCAGCAGCTTAGGGCCGGACAGGGAGACTAACTATGGCTACACCTTC.

This clone was seen a few times. The CDR3 DNA follows: TGTGCCAGCAGTTTGGGACAGTTCTACGAGCAGTACTTC. Translation gives CASSLGQFYEQYF. This rearrangement joins TRBV27 to TRBJ2-7; 7 nucleotides match TRBD1. The ends lost 3 bases at V and 3 bases at J; junction bases unmatched: 2. Germline V gene sequence: CDR1 MNHEY, CDR2 SMNVEV (reference sequence). This CDR3 has 13 amino acids.

The V call is TRBV4-2, the J call TRBJ1-2; weak D call: TRBD1 (5 bases). Germline CDR1 LGHNA, CDR2 YNFKEQ. The V and J ends lost 3 bases and 4 bases respectively, with 12 bases between them. This CDR3 contains 14 residues. Here the CDR3 DNA reads TGTGCCAGCAGCCAGGGGGACGGGGGCTATGGCTACACCTTC. It specifies CASSQGDGGYGYTF.

The chain is built from TRBV2 and TRBJ1-2; D is perhaps TRBD1 (5 bases). The CDR3 spans 15 residues. The V and J ends lost 7 bases and 0 bases respectively, with 15 bases between them. The germline V gene has CDR1 SNHLY and CDR2 FYNNEI. The CDR3 DNA sequence: TGTGCCAGCACCTACCGGGGGAATACTAACTATGGCTACACCTTC. Translated: CASTYRGNTNYGYTF. Variable domain in full (rest from reference TRBV2 and TRBJ1-2): EPEVTQTPSHQVTQMGQEVILRCVPISNHLYFYWYRQILGQKVEFLVSFYNNEISEKSEIFDDQFSVERPDGSNFTLKIRSTKLEDSAMYFCASTYRGNTNYGYTFGSGTRLTVV.

The genes are TRBV2 and TRBJ2-2; 7 bases map to TRBD1. From germline, CDR1 is SNHLY and CDR2 FYNNEI. The CDR3 length is 13 residues. V dropped 8 bases and J dropped 2; count of bases not matched to a gene: 2. In DNA, the CDR3 is TGTGCCAGCCGGGACAGTAACACCGGGGAGCTGTTTTTT. It yields the protein CASRDSNTGELFF.

V usage is TRBV6-6 and J usage is TRBJ1-1; D is unclear. The V end lost 10 bases, the J end lost 1 base, and 13 bases lay between the germline ends. The CDR3 covers 13 residues. Germline CDR1 is MNHNY and CDR2 is SVGAGI (reference sequence). The CDR3 spells CAIMPLANTEAFF. DNA of the CDR3: TGTGCCATCATGCCTTTAGCGAACACTGAAGCTTTCTTT.